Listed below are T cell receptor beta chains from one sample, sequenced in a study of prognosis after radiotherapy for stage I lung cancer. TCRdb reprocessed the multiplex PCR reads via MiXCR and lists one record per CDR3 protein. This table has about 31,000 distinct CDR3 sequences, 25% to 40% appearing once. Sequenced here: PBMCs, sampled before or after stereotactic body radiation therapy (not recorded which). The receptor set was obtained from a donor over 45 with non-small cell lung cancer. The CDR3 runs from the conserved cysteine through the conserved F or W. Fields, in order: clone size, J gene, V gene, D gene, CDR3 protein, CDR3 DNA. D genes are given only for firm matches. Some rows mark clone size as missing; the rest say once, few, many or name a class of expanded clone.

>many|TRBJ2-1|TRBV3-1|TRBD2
CASSQESGSGNEQFF
TGTGCCAGCAGCCAAGAGAGCGGGAGTGGCAATGAGCAGTTCTTC
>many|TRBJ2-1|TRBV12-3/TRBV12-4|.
CASSLWGNEQFF
TGTGCCAGCAGTTTGTGGGGGAATGAGCAGTTCTTC
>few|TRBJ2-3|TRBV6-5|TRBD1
CASSYTPGQRTDTQYF
TGTGCCAGCAGTTACACTCCGGGACAGCGGACAGATACGCAGTATTTT
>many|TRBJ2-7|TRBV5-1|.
CASSGESYEQYF
TGCGCCAGCAGCGGGGAGTCATACGAGCAGTACTTC
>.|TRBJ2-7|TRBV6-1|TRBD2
CARDRGLAGAEYEQYF
TGTGCCAGGGACAGGGGACTAGCGGGAGCGGAGTACGAGCAGTACTTC
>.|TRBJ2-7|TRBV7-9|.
CASSVWPDPRSLYEQYF
TGTGCCAGCAGCGTTTGGCCCGACCCGCGTTCCCTATACGAGCAGTACTTC
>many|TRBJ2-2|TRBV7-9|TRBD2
CASSWAGVSGELFF
TGTGCCAGCTCATGGGCGGGAGTGTCCGGGGAGCTGTTTTTT
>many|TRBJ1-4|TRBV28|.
CASSGPGTKREKLFF
TGTGCCAGCAGTGGACCCGGGACAAAACGTGAAAAACTGTTTTTT
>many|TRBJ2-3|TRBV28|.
CASSSPPRLTDTQYF
TGTGCCAGCAGCTCCCCACCCAGGTTAACAGATACGCAGTATTTT
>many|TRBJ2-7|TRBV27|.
CASSLTQGDYEQYF
TGTGCCAGCAGTTTAACCCAGGGCGATTACGAGCAGTACTTC
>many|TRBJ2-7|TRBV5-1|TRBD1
CASSGTTGGSEQYF
TGCGCCAGCAGCGGTACGACAGGGGGTTCCGAGCAGTACTTC
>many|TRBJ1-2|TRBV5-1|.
CASSPSPAGYGYTF
TGCGCCAGCAGCCCGAGCCCAGCCGGATATGGCTACACCTTC
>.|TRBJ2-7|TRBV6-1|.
CASRDTSRYEQYF
TGTGCCAGCAGGGACACATCCCGCTACGAGCAGTACTTC
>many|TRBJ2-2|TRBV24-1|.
CATSSSASNTGELFF
TGTGCCACCAGTTCTAGCGCTTCGAACACCGGGGAGCTGTTTTTT
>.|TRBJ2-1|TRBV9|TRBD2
CASSASGSSYNEQFF
TGTGCCAGCAGCGCGAGCGGGAGCTCCTACAATGAGCAGTTCTTC
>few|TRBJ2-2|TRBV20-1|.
CSASANTGELFF
TGCAGTGCCTCGGCGAACACCGGGGAGCTGTTTTTT
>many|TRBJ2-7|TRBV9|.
CASSVESTPYEQYF
TGTGCCAGCAGCGTAGAGTCTACTCCCTACGAGCAGTACTTC
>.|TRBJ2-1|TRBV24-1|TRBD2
CATSGTSGRYDEQFF
TGTGCCACCAGTGGGACTAGCGGGAGATATGATGAGCAGTTCTTC
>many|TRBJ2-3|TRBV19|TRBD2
CASSPPLGRGSGRAADTQYF
TGTGCCAGTAGTCCCCCGTTAGGTCGGGGTAGCGGGAGGGCCGCCGATACGCAGTATTTT
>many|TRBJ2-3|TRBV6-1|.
CATAPGGAQMWEYF
TGTGCGACAGCCCCCGGCGGGGCCCAAATGTGGGAGTATTTT
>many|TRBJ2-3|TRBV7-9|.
CASSLAGGPSFPQYF
TGTGCCAGCAGCTTAGCGGGGGGGCCGTCTTTTCCGCAGTATTTT
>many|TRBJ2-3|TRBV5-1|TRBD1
CASRWTGDTDTQYF
TGCGCCAGCAGGTGGACAGGGGACACAGATACGCAGTATTTT
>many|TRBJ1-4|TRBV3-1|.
CASSQGPASNEKLFF
TGTGCCAGCAGCCAAGGCCCAGCCTCTAATGAAAAACTGTTTTTT
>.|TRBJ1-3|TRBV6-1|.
CASRRTLGNTIYF
TGTGCCAGCAGACGGACATTAGGAAACACCATATATTTT
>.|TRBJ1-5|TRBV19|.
CASSIKGGAFNQPQHF
TGTGCCAGTAGTATAAAAGGGGGGGCGTTCAATCAGCCCCAGCATTTT
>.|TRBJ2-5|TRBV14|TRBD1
CASSQRGGYVWETQYF
TGTGCCAGCAGCCAAAGAGGGGGCTACGTATGGGAGACCCAGTACTTC
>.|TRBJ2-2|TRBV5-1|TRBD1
CASSPSRGPGTGELFF
TGCGCCAGCAGCCCATCCAGGGGGCCGGGCACCGGGGAGCTGTTTTTT
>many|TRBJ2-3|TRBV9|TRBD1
CASSAGGGTGPRDTQYF
TGTGCCAGCAGCGCGGGGGGAGGGACAGGGCCGCGGGATACGCAGTATTTT
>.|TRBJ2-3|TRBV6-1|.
CASSRQQNTDKQYF
TGTGCCAGCAGCCGGCAACAAAACACAGATAAGCAGTATTTT
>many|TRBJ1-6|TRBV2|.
CASSVSDHYNSPLHF
TGTGCCAGCAGTGTGTCAGACCACTATAATTCACCCCTCCACTTT
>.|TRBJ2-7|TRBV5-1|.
CTSSLAGDGYEKYF
TGCACCAGCAGCTTGGCCGGGGACGGTTACGAGAAGTACTTC
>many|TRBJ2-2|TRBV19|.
CASSIVPGAGSGELFF
TGTGCCAGTAGTATAGTCCCAGGGGCTGGGTCCGGGGAGCTGTTTTTT
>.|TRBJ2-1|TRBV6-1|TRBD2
CASCSGEYNEQFF
TGTGCCAGCTGTAGCGGGGAATACAATGAGCAGTTCTTC